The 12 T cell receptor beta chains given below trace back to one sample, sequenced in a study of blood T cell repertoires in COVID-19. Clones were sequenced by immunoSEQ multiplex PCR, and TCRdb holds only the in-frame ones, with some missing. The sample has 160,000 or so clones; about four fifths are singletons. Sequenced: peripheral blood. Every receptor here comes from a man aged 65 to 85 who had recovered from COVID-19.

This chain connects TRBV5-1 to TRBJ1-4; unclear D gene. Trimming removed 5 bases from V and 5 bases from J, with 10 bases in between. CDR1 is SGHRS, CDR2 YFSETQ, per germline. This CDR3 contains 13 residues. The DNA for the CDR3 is TGCGCCAGCAGAACTGGGCCCAATGAAAAACTGTTTTTT. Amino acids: CASRTGPNEKLFF. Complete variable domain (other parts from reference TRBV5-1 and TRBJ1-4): KAGVTQTPRYLIKTRGQQVTLSCSPISGHRSVSWYQQTPGQGLQFLFEYFSETQRNKGNFPGRFSGRQFSNSRSEMNVSTLELGDSALYLCASRTGPNEKLFFGSGTQLSVL.

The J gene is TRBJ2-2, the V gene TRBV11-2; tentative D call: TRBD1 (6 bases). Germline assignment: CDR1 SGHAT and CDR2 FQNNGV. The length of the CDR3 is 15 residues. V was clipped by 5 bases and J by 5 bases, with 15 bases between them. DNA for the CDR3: TGTGCCAGCAGCGCTACAGGGATCGGGACCGGGGAGCTGTTTTTT. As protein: CASSATGIGTGELFF.

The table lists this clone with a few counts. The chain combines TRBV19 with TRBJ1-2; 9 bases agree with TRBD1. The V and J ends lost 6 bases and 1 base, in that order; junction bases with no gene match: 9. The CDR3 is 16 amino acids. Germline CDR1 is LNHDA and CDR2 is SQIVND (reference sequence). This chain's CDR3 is CASRVHATGGNYGYTF. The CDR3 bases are TGTGCCAGTAGAGTTCACGCGACAGGGGGTAACTATGGCTACACCTTC.

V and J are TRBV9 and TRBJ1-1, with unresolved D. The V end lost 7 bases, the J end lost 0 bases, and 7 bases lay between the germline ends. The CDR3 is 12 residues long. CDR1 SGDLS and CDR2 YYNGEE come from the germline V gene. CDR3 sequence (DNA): TGTGCCAGCTCCCCGGTGAACACTGAAGCTTTCTTT. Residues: CASSPVNTEAFF.

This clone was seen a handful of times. The CDR3 sequence is CASSFSGRGHVEQFF. CDR3 DNA: TGTGCCAGCAGCTTTAGCGGGAGGGGGCACGTTGAGCAGTTCTTC. V is TRBV7-9 and J is TRBJ2-1; 11 bases agree with TRBD2. J lost 9 bases, V lost 3 bases, and 7 bases had no gene match. Germline CDR1 SEHNR, CDR2 FQNEAQ (reference sequence). The CDR3 has 15 residues.

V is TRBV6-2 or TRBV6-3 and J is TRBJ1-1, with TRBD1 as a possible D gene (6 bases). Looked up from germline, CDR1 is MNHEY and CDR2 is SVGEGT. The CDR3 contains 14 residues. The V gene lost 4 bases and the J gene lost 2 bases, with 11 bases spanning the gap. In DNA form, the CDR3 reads TGTGCCAGCAGTTTCCGGACAGCCAACACTGAAGCTTTCTTT. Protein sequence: CASSFRTANTEAFF.

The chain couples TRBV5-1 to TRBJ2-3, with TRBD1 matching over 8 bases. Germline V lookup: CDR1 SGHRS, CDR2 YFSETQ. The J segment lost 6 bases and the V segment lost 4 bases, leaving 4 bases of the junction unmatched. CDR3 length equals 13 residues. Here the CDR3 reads CASSETGEDTQYF. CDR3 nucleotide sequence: TGCGCCAGCAGCGAGACAGGGGAGGATACGCAGTATTTT.

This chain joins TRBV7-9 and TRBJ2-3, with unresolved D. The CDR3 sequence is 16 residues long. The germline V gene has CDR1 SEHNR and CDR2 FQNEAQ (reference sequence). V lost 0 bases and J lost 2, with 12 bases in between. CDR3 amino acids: CASSLALFQSTDTQYF. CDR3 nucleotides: TGTGCCAGCAGCTTAGCTTTGTTCCAATCCACAGATACGCAGTATTTT.

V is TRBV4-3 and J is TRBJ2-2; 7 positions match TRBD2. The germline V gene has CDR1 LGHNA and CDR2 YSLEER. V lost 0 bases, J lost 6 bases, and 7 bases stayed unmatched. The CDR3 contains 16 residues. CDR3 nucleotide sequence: TGCGCCAGCAGCCAAGATGCGGGGGAACCCCCCGGGGAGCTGTTTTTT. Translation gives CASSQDAGEPPGELFF.

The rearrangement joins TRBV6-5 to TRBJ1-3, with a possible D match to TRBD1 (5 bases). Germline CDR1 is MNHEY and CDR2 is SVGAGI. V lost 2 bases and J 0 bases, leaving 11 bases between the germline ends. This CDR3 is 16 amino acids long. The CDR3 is CASSYGRDYSGNTIYF. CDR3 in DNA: TGTGCCAGCAGTTACGGGCGGGACTACTCTGGAAACACCATATATTTT.

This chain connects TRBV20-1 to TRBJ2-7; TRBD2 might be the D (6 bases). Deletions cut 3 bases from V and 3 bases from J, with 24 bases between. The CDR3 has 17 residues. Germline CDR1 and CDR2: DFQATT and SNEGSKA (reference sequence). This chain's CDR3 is CSASPAGSSVGFYEQYF. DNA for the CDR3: TGCAGTGCTAGTCCGGCGGGGAGTAGCGTAGGGTTCTACGAGCAGTACTTC.

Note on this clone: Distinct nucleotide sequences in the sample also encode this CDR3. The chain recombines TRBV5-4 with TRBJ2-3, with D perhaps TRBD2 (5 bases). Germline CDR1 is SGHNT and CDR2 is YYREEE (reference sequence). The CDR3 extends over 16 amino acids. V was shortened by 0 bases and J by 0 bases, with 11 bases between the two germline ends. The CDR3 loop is CASSLASGASTDTQYF. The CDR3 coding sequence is TGTGCCAGCAGCTTGGCCAGCGGAGCTAGCACAGATACGCAGTATTTT.